One and the same sample provided the 18 T cell receptor beta chains below, sequenced in a study of cytomegalovirus exposure and HLA in healthy donors. 13 Jbeta primers and 60 Vbeta primers were used for the PCR. Profiling relied on immunoSEQ multiplex PCR, and the TCRdb table lists in-frame clones only, not all of them. The top ten hold approximately 1.5% of the sample, which has under 150,000 clones, around four fifths seen once. Sequencing used PBMCs. These receptors were collected from a young man in good health and CMV-seropositive.

The rearrangement links TRBV11-3 to TRBJ2-1, with 9 bases fitting TRBD2. CDR1 is SGHNT and CDR2 is YENEEA in the germline V gene. The length of the CDR3 is 16 residues. V dropped 8 bases and J dropped 7; count of bases not matched to a gene: 15. The DNA of the CDR3 is TGTGCCAGCGGGAAAGGGGCTAGCGGGATAGTGAATGAGCAGTTCTTC. Translating gives CASGKGASGIVNEQFF. The full variable domain, completed using reference TRBV11-3 and TRBJ2-1, is EAGVVQSPRYKIIEKKQPVAFWCNPISGHNTLYWYLQNLGQGPELLIRYENEEAVDDSQLPKDRFSAERLKGVDSTLKIQPAELGDSAVYLCASGKGASGIVNEQFFGPGTRLTVL.

The CDR3 protein is CASSNFAGTVNEKLFF. CDR3 coding DNA: TGTGCCAGTAGTAACTTCGCCGGGACAGTCAATGAAAAACTGTTTTTT. This chain joins TRBV19 and TRBJ1-4; 7 bases are shared with TRBD1. The V and J ends lost 4 bases and 5 bases, in that order; junction bases with no gene match: 10. This CDR3 contains 16 residues. Germline V gene data show CDR1 as LNHDA and CDR2 as SQIVND (reference sequence).

The chain employs TRBV28 and TRBJ2-3; no definite D call. The V end lost 5 bases, the J end lost 6 bases, and 15 bases lay between the germline ends. In germline, CDR1 is MDHEN, CDR2 SYDVKM. This CDR3 contains 14 residues. The CDR3 here is CASSLHLTRDTQYF. The DNA for the CDR3 is TGTGCCAGCAGTCTCCATTTAACCCGGGATACGCAGTATTTT.

The J gene is TRBJ1-1, the V gene TRBV14; maybe TRBD1 (6 bases). Deletions cut 4 bases from V and 5 bases from J, with 17 bases between. CDR1 and CDR2 (germline): SGHDN, FVKESK. The CDR3 extends over 15 amino acids. The CDR3 reads CASSPRGALGTEAFF. CDR3 nucleotide sequence: TGTGCCAGCAGCCCACGGGGGGCGCTAGGAACTGAAGCTTTCTTT.

This sequence joins TRBV5-4 and TRBJ2-3; D is undetermined. The germline gives CDR1 SGHNT, CDR2 YYREEE (reference sequence). The CDR3 is 12 amino acids. The ends were cut back, 2 bases at V and 4 bases at J, with 5 bases in the middle. CDR3 in DNA: TGTGCCAGCAGCTTTTCTTCAGATACGCAGTATTTT. Amino acid sequence: CASSFSSDTQYF. Full variable domain (remainder filled in from reference TRBV5-4 and TRBJ2-3): ETGVTQSPTHLIKTRGQQVTLRCSSQSGHNTVSWYQQALGQGPQFIFQYYREEENGRGNFPPRFSGLQFPNYSSELNVNALELDDSALYLCASSFSSDTQYFGPGTRLTVL.

This chain's CDR3 is CASSWTQIREEQYF. For the CDR3, the DNA is TGTGCCAGCTCGTGGACACAGATTCGGGAGGAGCAGTACTTC. The chain carries TRBV6-6 and TRBJ2-7; maybe TRBD2 (6 bases). There are 14 residues in the CDR3. V was shortened by 8 bases and J by 7 bases, with 21 bases between the two germline ends. From germline, CDR1 is MNHNY and CDR2 SVGAGI (reference sequence).

This clone was detected a few times. V usage is TRBV5-6 and J usage is TRBJ2-5; 10 positions agree with TRBD2. This CDR3 comprises 14 residues. V lost 4 bases to trimming and J lost 3 bases; unmatched junction nucleotides: 3. Looked up from germline, CDR1 is SGHDT and CDR2 is YYEEEE. For the CDR3, the DNA is TGTGCCAGCAGCGTTCTAGCGGGAGAAGAGACCCAGTACTTC. It is translated as CASSVLAGEETQYF. Combining the CDR3 with reference TRBV5-6 and TRBJ2-5 gives the whole variable domain DAGVTQSPTHLIKTRGQQVTLRCSPKSGHDTVSWYQQALGQGPQFIFQYYEEEERQRGNFPDRFSGHQFPNYSSELNVNALLLGDSALYLCASSVLAGEETQYFGPGTRLLVL.

This sequence joins TRBV6-1 and TRBJ1-2; D possibly corresponds to TRBD1 (5 bases). CDR1 is MNHNS, CDR2 SASEGT, per germline. V was cut by 6 bases and J by 2 bases, with 16 bases left in between. This CDR3 is 15 amino acids long. CDR3 residues: CASRGRSTGNYGYTF. The CDR3, as DNA: TGTGCCAGCAGGGGCCGATCCACAGGAAACTATGGCTACACCTTC.

The J gene is TRBJ1-2, the V gene TRBV5-1; D remains unclear. V was trimmed by 0 bases and J by 3 bases, leaving 15 bases between them. Germline CDR1 and CDR2: SGHRS and YFSETQ. CDR3 length: 16 residues. CDR3 DNA sequence: TGCGCCAGCAGCTTGGACGGCGCCAGGTCTGACTATGGCTACACCTTC. Its protein is CASSLDGARSDYGYTF.

The chain uses TRBV28 and TRBJ2-5; weak D call: TRBD1 (6 bases). CDR3 length: 13 residues. V was pared by 4 bases and J by 11 bases, with 17 bases between. Germline assignment: CDR1 MDHEN and CDR2 SYDVKM. The CDR3 here is CASSYRETREQYF. DNA for the CDR3: TGTGCCAGCAGTTACAGGGAGACGAGAGAGCAGTACTTC. Supplemented by reference TRBV28 and TRBJ2-5, the full variable domain reads DVKVTQSSRYLVKRTGEKVFLECVQDMDHENMFWYRQDPGLGLRLIYFSYDVKMKEKGDIPEGYSVSREKKERFSLILESASTNQTSMYLCASSYRETREQYFGPGTRLLVL.

CDR3 coding DNA: TGTGCCAGCAGTCGTATCGGGACTAGCGGGAGGGCCGTCGAGCAGTACTTC. This codes for CASSRIGTSGRAVEQYF. The chain carries TRBV28 and TRBJ2-7; 16 bases line up with TRBD2. Germline CDR1 reads MDHEN; CDR2 reads SYDVKM. V shed 5 bases and J 6 bases; nucleotides not matched to a gene: 10. This CDR3 is built from 17 residues.

J is TRBJ2-1 and V is TRBV20-1, with D possibly being TRBD2 (6 bases). Germline V gene data show CDR1 as DFQATT and CDR2 as SNEGSKA (reference sequence). This CDR3 has 11 amino acids. Between the trimmed V and J ends, which lost 3 bases and 12 bases, there was a span of 12 bases. DNA of the CDR3: TGCAGTGCTAGTCCCCGGGGAGGGCAGTTCTTC. Protein sequence: CSASPRGGQFF.

This chain connects TRBV27 to TRBJ2-3, with 10 bases lining up with TRBD1. With 5 bases clipped from V and 6 bases from J, the junction kept 14 bases outside the gene matches. This CDR3 spans 17 amino acids. Germline-derived CDR1 and CDR2 are MNHEY and SMNVEV (reference sequence). CDR3 sequence: CASSQTTGGSHVDTQYF. The CDR3 nucleotides are TGTGCCAGCAGTCAGACGACAGGGGGCTCGCACGTGGATACGCAGTATTTT.

This rearrangement joins TRBV6-5 to TRBJ1-1; the D is unclear. The CDR3 is 13 residues long. The ends were cut back, 8 bases at V and 1 base at J, with 11 bases in the middle. Per germline, CDR1 MNHEY and CDR2 SVGAGI. The CDR3 region has the DNA TGTGCCAGCGTCCGGGTTGGGAACACTGAAGCTTTCTTT. It yields the protein CASVRVGNTEAFF.

The V and J genes are TRBV6-5 and TRBJ1-3; D perhaps matches TRBD1 (6 bases). Per the germline V gene, CDR1 is MNHEY and CDR2 is SVGAGI. The CDR3 is 15 amino acids. Trimming took 5 bases from V and 0 from J, leaving 11 bases between them. CDR3 residues: CASSPDRSSGNTIYF. CDR3 coding DNA: TGTGCCAGCAGTCCCGACAGGAGCTCTGGAAACACCATATATTTT.

This chain uses TRBV4-1 with TRBJ2-7; 10 positions agree with TRBD2. After removal of 1 base from V and 4 bases from J, the junction contained 10 bases not matched to a gene. The germline V gene encodes CDR1 MGHRA and CDR2 YSYEKL. The CDR3 loop spans 17 amino acids. CDR3 amino acids: CASSQGSGGPLNYEQYF. The DNA for the CDR3 is TGCGCCAGCAGCCAAGGTAGCGGGGGGCCTCTGAATTACGAGCAGTACTTC.

This clone was observed a single time. The chain joins TRBV21-1 to TRBJ2-4; the table's TRBD1 call for D was not verified on the DNA. TRBV21-1 constitutes a pseudogene. The CDR3 runs to 16 residues. The CDR3: CASSKKQGVAKNIQYF. The CDR3 DNA reads TGTGCCAGCAGCAAAAAACAGGGGGTGGCCAAAAACATTCAGTACTTC.

V is TRBV5-4 and J is TRBJ2-3; TRBD1 might be the D (6 bases). Germline V gives CDR1 SGHNT, CDR2 YYREEE (reference sequence). V was trimmed by 2 bases and J by 2 bases, leaving 18 bases between them. The CDR3 contains 17 residues. CDR3 in DNA: TGTGCCAGCAGCTTTGTCCCATGGGGGCTAACCACAGATACGCAGTATTTT. It encodes CASSFVPWGLTTDTQYF.